A single sample is the source of the 11 T cell receptor beta chains below, sequenced in a study of T cell changes during pregnancy in multiple sclerosis. The protocol was immunoSEQ multiplex PCR, while the TCRdb copy is restricted to in-frame clones and leaves out a portion. Of around 26,000 clones in the sample, 75% to 90% were seen once. The sample consisted of CD8+ T cells from peripheral blood mononuclear cells, taken in the second trimester of pregnancy. The receptors originated from a female donor with multiple sclerosis, enrolled in a pregnancy study.

The chain joins TRBV5-8 to TRBJ1-4, with D perhaps TRBD1 (5 bases). CDR1 is SGHTS, CDR2 YDEGEE, per germline. The V and J ends lost 2 bases and 0 bases respectively, with 14 bases between them. There are 17 residues in the CDR3. The DNA of the CDR3 is TGTGCCAGCAGCTTTTTCATCGGGGGTGCAACTAATGAAAAACTGTTTTTT. It yields the protein CASSFFIGGATNEKLFF.

The chain carries TRBV7-8 and TRBJ2-1; TRBD2 aligns across 11 bases. J lost 0 bases, V lost 7 bases, and 11 bases had no gene match. Per germline, CDR1 SGHVS and CDR2 FQNEAQ. This CDR3 has 18 residues. CDR3 residues: CASNRLAGGPSSYNEQFF. The DNA for the CDR3 is TGTGCCAGCAACCGGCTAGCGGGAGGACCTAGCTCCTACAATGAGCAGTTCTTC. The full variable domain, its missing parts supplied by reference TRBV7-8 and TRBJ2-1, is GAGVSQSPRYKVAKRGQDVALRCDPISGHVSLFWYQQALGQGPEFLTYFQNEAQLDKSGLPSDRFFAERPEGSVSTLKIQRTQQEDSAVYLCASNRLAGGPSSYNEQFFGPGTRLTVL.

V gene TRBV2 combines with J gene TRBJ2-2; the match to TRBD2 covers 14 bases. With 2 bases clipped from V and 6 bases from J, the junction kept 2 bases outside the gene matches. The CDR3 extends over 16 amino acids. Germline V CDR1 and CDR2: SNHLY, FYNNEI. As DNA, the CDR3 is TGTGCCAGCAGTGAAAGGGGACTAGCGGGAGCCGGGGAGCTGTTTTTT. Translation: CASSERGLAGAGELFF.

This chain connects TRBV5-1 to TRBJ2-3, with 11 bases fitting TRBD2. Germline V gene lookup returns CDR1 SGHRS and CDR2 YFSETQ. The CDR3 spans 18 residues. Germline trimming cut 0 bases from V and 2 bases from J; bases unmatched to any gene: 8. The CDR3 DNA sequence: TGCGCCAGCAGCTTGGCGTCTAGCGGGAGGACCCACACAGATACGCAGTATTTT. It codes for CASSLASSGRTHTDTQYF. The whole variable domain, filled in from reference TRBV5-1 and TRBJ2-3, reads KAGVTQTPRYLIKTRGQQVTLSCSPISGHRSVSWYQQTPGQGLQFLFEYFSETQRNKGNFPGRFSGRQFSNSRSEMNVSTLELGDSALYLCASSLASSGRTHTDTQYFGPGTRLTVL.

J is TRBJ2-5 and V is TRBV7-3; 12 nucleotides align to TRBD2. The ends lost 2 bases at V and 5 bases at J; junction bases unmatched: 9. The V gene's germline CDR1 is SGHTA and CDR2 FQGTGA. CDR3 size: 17 residues. The CDR3 protein is CASSLRRLAGVWETQYF. CDR3 nucleotide sequence: TGTGCCAGCAGCTTACGGCGACTAGCGGGAGTTTGGGAGACCCAGTACTTC.

The V and J genes are TRBV19 and TRBJ2-1; 8 nucleotides align to TRBD2. Germline assignment: CDR1 LNHDA and CDR2 SQIVND (reference sequence). CDR3 length: 15 amino acids. Germline trimming cut 3 bases from V and 4 bases from J; bases unmatched to any gene: 5. The CDR3 bases are TGTGCCAGTAGTATGGGCGGGAGGTCATACAATGAGCAGTTCTTC. This encodes CASSMGGRSYNEQFF. Looking up the rest from reference TRBV19 and TRBJ2-1 gives the full variable domain: DGGITQSPKYLFRKEGQNVTLSCEQNLNHDAMYWYRQDPGQGLRLIYYSQIVNDFQKGDIAEGYSVSREKKESFPLTVTSAQKNPTAFYLCASSMGGRSYNEQFFGPGTRLTVL.

The J gene is TRBJ2-7, the V gene TRBV6-5; TRBD1 matches 8 bases. J was trimmed by 3 bases and V by 6 bases; bases with no gene match: 10. CDR3 size: 15 residues. Germline CDR1 is MNHEY and CDR2 is SVGAGI. The CDR3 reads CASSKQPGGHYEQYF. As DNA, the CDR3 is TGTGCCAGCAGCAAGCAGCCAGGGGGCCACTACGAGCAGTACTTC.

The rearrangement uses TRBV7-9 and TRBJ2-1; 11 nucleotides line up with TRBD1. V lost 5 bases and J lost 6; bases outside the gene matches: 15. This CDR3 is 18 amino acids long. Germline CDR1 reads SEHNR; CDR2 reads FQNEAQ (reference sequence). The CDR3 coding sequence is TGTGCCAGCAGCGACGGACAGGGGGCGACAACTCCGGGCAATGAGCAGTTCTTC. Translated: CASSDGQGATTPGNEQFF. Full variable domain (remainder filled in from reference TRBV7-9 and TRBJ2-1): DTGVSQNPRHKITKRGQNVTFRCDPISEHNRLYWYRQTLGQGPEFLTYFQNEAQLEKSRLLSDRFSAERPKGSFSTLEIQRTEQGDSAMYLCASSDGQGATTPGNEQFFGPGTRLTVL.

The chain employs TRBV27 and TRBJ1-5, with D possibly TRBD1 on 5 matching bases. With 1 base removed from V and 4 bases from J, the gap between germline ends came to 14 bases. The length of the CDR3 is 16 residues. Germline V gene lookup returns CDR1 MNHEY and CDR2 SMNVEV (reference sequence). CDR3 in DNA: TGTGCCAGCAGTTTATTTGGGGCAGTAGGGAATCAGCCCCAGCATTTT. It yields the protein CASSLFGAVGNQPQHF.

This chain links TRBV4-3 with TRBJ2-7; maybe TRBD1 (5 bases). CDR1 is LGHNA and CDR2 is YSLEER in the germline V gene. This CDR3 is built from 13 residues. Deletions cut 3 bases from V and 4 bases from J, with 10 bases between. The CDR3 DNA is TGCGCCAGCAGCCAGGAGACAGATTACGAGCAGTACTTC. This sequence encodes CASSQETDYEQYF.

The chain uses TRBV13 and TRBJ2-7; TRBD1 matches 9 bases. With 5 bases clipped from V and 0 bases from J, the junction kept 8 bases outside the gene matches. Germline V lookup: CDR1 PRHDT, CDR2 FYEKMQ (reference sequence). The CDR3 spans 16 residues. This CDR3 is CASSQAGTGNSYEQYF. CDR3 sequence (DNA): TGTGCCAGCAGCCAGGCCGGGACAGGGAACTCCTACGAGCAGTACTTC.